These T cell receptor beta chains were read from a single sample in a study of blood T cells in healthy people across ages. Via MiXCR, TCRdb re-called the 5' RACE reads, giving one row per CDR3 protein. The sample yields some 900,000 distinct CDR3 sequences, about 48% seen once. The sequenced material came from blood. The receptors stem from a man aged 30 to 45 in good health. Each CDR3 is given with its conserved first and last residue. The D gene is left open where the match is weak. Rows give clone size only sometimes, using once, few, many, or a class for an expanded clone.

size	V	D	J	DNA	CDR3
NA	TRBV4-1	NA	TRBJ2-6	TGCGCCAGCAGCCAAGTGGGGTCTGCTGGGGCCAACGTCCTGACTTTC	CASSQVGSAGANVLTF
few	TRBV6-1	NA	TRBJ1-2	TGTGCCAGCAGTGAACACCAGGCGAACTATGGCTACACCTTC	CASSEHQANYGYTF
NA	TRBV15	NA	TRBJ1-2	TGTGCCACCAGCAGCCCACAGGGCTATGGCTACACCTTC	CATSSPQGYGYTF
NA	TRBV30	TRBD1	TRBJ1-6	TGTGCCTGGGGACAGGGGCATTCACCCCTCCACTTT	CAWGQGHSPLHF
NA	TRBV4-1	TRBD2	TRBJ2-7	TGTGCCAGCAGCCAAGGCAGCGGGGGGTTGTACGAGCAGTACTTC	CASSQGSGGLYEQYF
NA	TRBV4-3	NA	TRBJ2-7	TGCGCCAGCAGCGAAAGTGGACGGTCAGGGTTCTACGAGCAGTACTTC	CASSESGRSGFYEQYF
NA	TRBV5-1	TRBD2	TRBJ2-5	TGCGCCAGCAGCTTGGGTAGCGGGGAAGGGACCCAGTACTTC	CASSLGSGEGTQYF
once	TRBV4-3	NA	TRBJ2-1	TGCGCCAGCAGCCAGGCGGGGACAGCTTACAATGAGCAGTTCTTC	CASSQAGTAYNEQFF
few	TRBV29-1	NA	TRBJ2-3	TGCAGCGTTAATGGCCCGTGGGGACGTAGCACAGATACGCAGTATTTT	CSVNGPWGRSTDTQYF
NA	TRBV29-1	NA	TRBJ2-7	TGCGGCGTGAGGGGTTCCGGCTCCTACGAGCAGTACTTC	CGVRGSGSYEQYF
few	TRBV20-1	NA	TRBJ1-5	TGCAGTGCTGGACGCAGGGACGCAGTTCAGCCCCAGCATTTT	CSAGRRDAVQPQHF
few	TRBV10-3	NA	TRBJ2-7	TGTGCCATCAGTGAGGGTTGGCAGGGTCTCTACGAGCAGTACTTC	CAISEGWQGLYEQYF
few	TRBV5-1	NA	TRBJ2-3	TGCGCCAGCAGCTTGGCGGGGTTCACAGATACGCAGTATTTT	CASSLAGFTDTQYF
NA	TRBV20-1	NA	TRBJ1-2	TGCAGTGCTAGAACCACAGGGAACTATGGCTACACCTTC	CSARTTGNYGYTF
NA	TRBV5-1	NA	TRBJ1-1	TGCACCAGCAGGATTGAGGGGAGTGGGACTGAAGCTTTCTTT	CTSRIEGSGTEAFF